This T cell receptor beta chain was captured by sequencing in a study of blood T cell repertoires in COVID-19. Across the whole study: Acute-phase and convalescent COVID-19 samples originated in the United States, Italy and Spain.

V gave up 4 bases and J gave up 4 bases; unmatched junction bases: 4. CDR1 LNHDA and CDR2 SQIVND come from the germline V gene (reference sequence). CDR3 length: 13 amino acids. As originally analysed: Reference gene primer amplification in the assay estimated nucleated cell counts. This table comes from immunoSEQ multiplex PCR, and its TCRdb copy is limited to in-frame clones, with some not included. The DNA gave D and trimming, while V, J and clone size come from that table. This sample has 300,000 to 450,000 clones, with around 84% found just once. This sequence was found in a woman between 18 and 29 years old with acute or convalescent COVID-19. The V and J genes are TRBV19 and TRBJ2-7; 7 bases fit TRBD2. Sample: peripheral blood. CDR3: CASSSGSDYEQYF. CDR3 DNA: TGTGCCAGTAGTAGCGGGAGTGATTACGAGCAGTACTTC.